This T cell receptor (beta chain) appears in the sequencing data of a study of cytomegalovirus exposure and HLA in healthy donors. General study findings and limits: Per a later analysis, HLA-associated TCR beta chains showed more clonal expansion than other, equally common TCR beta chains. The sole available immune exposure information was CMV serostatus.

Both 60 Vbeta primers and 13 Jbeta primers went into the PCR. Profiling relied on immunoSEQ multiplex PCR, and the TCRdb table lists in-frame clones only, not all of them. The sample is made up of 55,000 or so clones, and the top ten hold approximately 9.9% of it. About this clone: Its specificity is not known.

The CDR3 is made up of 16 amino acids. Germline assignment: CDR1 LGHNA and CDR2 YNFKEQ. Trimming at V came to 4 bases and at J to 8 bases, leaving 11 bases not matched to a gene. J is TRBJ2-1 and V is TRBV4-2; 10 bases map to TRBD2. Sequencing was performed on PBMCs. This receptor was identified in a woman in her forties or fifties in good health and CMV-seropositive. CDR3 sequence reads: CASSRRGASGGDEQFF. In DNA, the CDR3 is TGTGCCAGCAGCCGAAGGGGGGCTAGCGGGGGTGATGAGCAGTTCTTC.